This T cell receptor (beta chain) was recorded in a study of T cells after yellow fever vaccination (dated by TCRdb to the late 2010s). In terms of the full investigation: Libraries from fractions with low cell numbers were prepared with the SMART-Seq v4 Ultra Low Input RNA kit. To follow T-cell clones before and after primary and booster YFV17D yellow fever vaccination, bulk TCR alpha and beta repertoires were sequenced over time. Two healthy male donors made up the cohort, one aged 18 to 29 years and the other aged 30 to 40 years. Blood was drawn at multiple timepoints before and after primary and secondary immunization, with bulk PBMC replicates and cell subsets isolated. What the authors observed across the whole study: A small fraction of clonotypes appeared in both the CD4 and CD8 compartments, likely as a result of convergent recombination. After the booster, most of the clones that had expanded following primary vaccination were detected again (almost 98% of CD4 and 85% to 90% of CD8), which suggests that memory was broadly maintained. Compared with the primary T-cell response, the secondary T-cell response was weaker but faster, peaking on day 5 rather than day 15. Computational filtering was required because FACS-sorted repertoires could contain abundant contaminating clonotypes from the bulk population. Only two donors were included in the study, so the extent to which the findings can be generalized is limited.

Comments on this clonotype: Its specific antigen is unknown. Per-base qualities were not stored, and no clone one base away is much larger.

TCR cDNA was made using 5'RACE template switching, a step that added a universal primer site and unique molecular identifiers. Priming for cDNA synthesis came from both the TCR alpha and TCR beta constant segments. Library amplification used two PCR steps, and the second PCR step added sample barcodes and sequencing adapters. Sequencing of libraries was performed on Illumina HiSeq 2500 (2x100 bp) or NovaSeq (2x150 bp). The original pipeline was this. MIGEC was used to demultiplex reads and collapse the reads into UMI consensus sequences, and MiXCR was used for V(D)J alignment. Vaccine-responding clonotypes were defined with edgeR using replicate PBMC samples, requiring FDR below 0.01 and a log2 fold change above 5 up to day 15. Bulk clonotypes were assigned CD4 or CD8 identity according to which sequenced CD4 or CD8 repertoire held them at higher abundance. The public reads were reanalyzed by TCRdb: fastp trimming at Q25, MiXCR alignment, in-frame beta chains only. Identical CDR3 protein sequences are pooled into one entry, listed with their most common genes and DNA. It is TCRdb's table, rather than the study itself, that gives the V and J calls and clone size. In this sample the table shows 350,000 or so distinct CDR3 sequences, roughly 8.3% of which occur a single time. In total, the top ten clones hold roughly a sixth of the sample.

The treatment or condition label, as the study defines it: live attenuated yellow fever vaccine strain. At each blood-draw timepoint, two biological replicates of bulk PBMCs were collected. A standard Ficoll-Paque protocol was used to isolate PBMCs from peripheral blood. TriZol was used to extract RNA from bulk PBMCs, CD4 and CD8 fractions, and dextramer-positive and dextramer-negative fractions. The clonotype comes from a man in his late teens or twenties who received the YFV17D yellow fever vaccine. The sequencing used PBMCs, collected approximately 40 days after the first yellow fever vaccination.

The base sequence is TGTGCCAGCAGTCCCCCCCGGGGGGGTCAAGAGACCCAGTACTTC. This gives the protein CASSPPRGGQETQYF. Recombination joined TRBV12-3 or TRBV12-4 with TRBJ2-5; TRBD2 fits 8 bases in the junction. V is cut back by 5 bases and J by 2 bases, with 7 bases in the junction unmatched. The CDR3 sequence holds 15 residues, the cysteine and phenylalanine included. The read is trimmed to its CDR3 DNA, 45 bases read in frame from base 1.